Listed below are T cell receptor beta chains from one sample, sequenced in a study of identical twins. From the 5' RACE reads, TCRdb called clonotypes with MiXCR, one entry per CDR3 protein. The sample shows around 960,000 distinct CDR3 sequences, approximately 13% of them seen only once. This same sample was also part of a study on yellow fever vaccine responses in identical twins.

Sequences were obtained from PBMCs. Receptors were obtained from a woman aged 18-30 years in good health. CDR3s include the opening cysteine and the closing phenylalanine or tryptophan. Fields, in order: clone size, V gene, J gene, D gene, CDR3 protein, CDR3 DNA. The D gene is left open where the match is weak. Rows give clone size only sometimes, using once, few, many, or a class for an expanded clone.

.,TRBV13,TRBJ2-3,.,CASSSYLSSAPADTQYF,TGTGCCAGCAGCTCATACCTAAGCTCCGCCCCGGCAGATACGCAGTATTTT
.,TRBV6-1,TRBJ1-1,.,CASTRGGEAFF,TGTGCCAGCACTAGGGGGGGTGAAGCTTTCTTT
.,TRBV27,TRBJ2-1,.,CASSSGWLLSNEQFF,TGTGCCAGCAGCTCAGGGTGGTTGCTGAGCAATGAGCAGTTCTTC
few,TRBV11-2,TRBJ2-1,.,CASSLRAQALQFF,TGTGCCAGCAGCTTAAGGGCCCAAGCGCTGCAGTTCTTC
many,TRBV18,TRBJ2-7,.,CASSLTRDNTEQYF,TGTGCCAGCTCACTAACTCGGGACAACACCGAGCAGTACTTC
.,TRBV25-1,TRBJ2-1,.,CASSAAGKLNEQFF,TGTGCCAGCAGTGCGGCAGGTAAACTCAATGAGCAGTTCTTC
few,TRBV7-9,TRBJ2-7,.,CASSSVVVNYEQYF,TGTGCCAGCAGCTCGGTTGTCGTCAACTACGAGCAGTACTTC
many,TRBV9,TRBJ1-1,.,CASSPEGGLSTEAFF,TGTGCCAGCAGCCCAGAGGGGGGATTGAGCACTGAAGCTTTCTTT
once,TRBV5-1,TRBJ2-5,TRBD2,CASSIWTSGGGRILGTQYF,TGCGCCAGCAGCATCTGGACTAGCGGGGGTGGGAGAATTCTGGGGACCCAGTACTTC
.,TRBV4-1,TRBJ2-3,.,CASSQDKGSTDTQYF,TGCGCCAGCAGCCAAGATAAGGGATCCACAGATACGCAGTATTTT
.,TRBV19,TRBJ2-7,.,CASSAQVSYEQYF,TGCGCCAGTAGTGCCCAGGTCTCCTACGAGCAGTACTTC
.,TRBV19,TRBJ1-5,.,CASSTPRTAQNQPQHF,TGTGCCAGTAGTACCCCACGGACAGCACAAAATCAGCCCCAGCATTTT
few,TRBV20-1,TRBJ1-1,.,CSATGGVSTEAFF,TGCAGTGCGACGGGAGGAGTAAGCACTGAAGCTTTCTTT
few,TRBV7-9,TRBJ2-4,TRBD2,CASSLVTSGAKNIQYF,TGTGCCAGCAGCTTAGTGACTAGCGGGGCCAAAAACATTCAGTACTTC
few,TRBV12-3/TRBV12-4,TRBJ1-1,.,CASSPGGLGVFEAFF,TGTGCCAGCAGTCCGGGGGGGTTAGGAGTTTTTGAAGCTTTCTTT
few,TRBV5-1,TRBJ2-3,TRBD2,CASSGGLAGVSDTQYF,TGCGCCAGCAGCGGGGGACTAGCGGGGGTGTCAGATACGCAGTATTTT
few,TRBV7-7,TRBJ2-5,.,CASSLGGLVRETQYF,TGTGCCAGCAGCTTAGGGGGTCTAGTTCGAGAGACCCAGTACTTC
few,TRBV11-2,TRBJ2-7,.,CASSLGTPREQYF,TGTGCCAGCAGCTTAGGGACGCCCCGCGAGCAGTACTTC
few,TRBV24-1,TRBJ1-6,.,CATSKDRTSPLHF,TGTGCCACCAGTAAGGATCGTACTTCACCCCTCCACTTT
.,TRBV28,TRBJ2-5,TRBD2,CASSFLRGRQETQYF,TGTGCCAGCAGTTTTTTGCGGGGGAGACAAGAGACCCAGTACTTC
.,TRBV7-8,TRBJ2-3,.,CASSPSWVTDTQYF,TGTGCCAGCAGCCCGAGCTGGGTCACAGATACGCAGTATTTT
.,TRBV7-6,TRBJ1-4,TRBD1,CASSPATGGAEKLFF,TGTGCCAGCAGCCCCGCGACAGGGGGCGCGGAAAAACTGTTTTTT
.,TRBV9,TRBJ2-1,TRBD1,CASSGGQGRRSSVYNEQFF,TGTGCCAGCAGCGGAGGACAGGGTCGGAGGAGTAGCGTCTACAATGAGCAGTTCTTC
.,TRBV6-5,TRBJ2-1,TRBD2,CASSYLPASGGANEQFF,TGTGCCAGCAGTTACCTACCGGCTAGCGGGGGGGCCAATGAGCAGTTCTTC
many,TRBV3-1,TRBJ2-3,TRBD1,CASSPDRTGYYTDTQYF,TGTGCCAGCAGCCCAGATCGGACAGGGTACTACACAGATACGCAGTATTTT
.,TRBV12-3/TRBV12-4,TRBJ2-7,.,CASRAGALSYEQYF,TGTGCCAGCAGAGCGGGTGCCTTGTCCTACGAGCAGTACTTC
many,TRBV5-5,TRBJ2-1,.,CASSLEVRNNEQFF,TGTGCCAGCAGCTTGGAGGTCAGAAACAATGAGCAGTTCTTC
few,TRBV4-1,TRBJ2-1,TRBD2,CASSQKGLAGDEQFF,TGCGCCAGCAGCCAAAAAGGACTAGCGGGGGATGAGCAGTTCTTC
.,TRBV5-1,TRBJ2-4,TRBD2,CASARAGGPDIQYF,TGCGCCAGCGCCCGGGCGGGAGGGCCAGACATTCAGTACTTC
many,TRBV6-5,TRBJ2-2,.,CASSYLAATNTGELFF,TGTGCCAGCAGTTACTTGGCGGCTACCAACACCGGGGAGCTGTTTTTT
.,TRBV7-9,TRBJ2-5,.,CASSLVALDQETQYF,TGTGCCAGCAGCTTAGTAGCCCTGGACCAAGAGACCCAGTACTTC
few,TRBV5-1,TRBJ2-1,.,CASSREQPGLKLFF,TGCGCCAGCAGCCGAGAACAACCGGGACTCAAGCTATTCTTC
few,TRBV28,TRBJ1-2,TRBD1,CASSPRGGAYYGYTF,TGTGCCAGCAGTCCCAGAGGGGGCGCTTACTATGGCTACACCTTC
.,TRBV7-9,TRBJ2-6,.,CASSLLRSGANVLTF,TGTGCCAGCAGCTTACTGCGCTCTGGGGCCAACGTCCTGACTTTC
once,TRBV6-1,TRBJ2-7,.,CASTTRVSGGYEQYF,TGTGCCAGCACCACCCGAGTTAGCGGTGGCTACGAGCAGTACTTC
.,TRBV6-1,TRBJ2-7,TRBD2,CASSERRGYSYEQYF,TGTGCCAGCAGTGAAAGGCGGGGGTACTCCTACGAGCAGTACTTC
.,TRBV3-1,TRBJ2-1,TRBD2,CASSPIGGYGDEQFF,TGTGCCAGCAGCCCCATCGGGGGGTATGGTGATGAGCAGTTCTTC
many,TRBV18,TRBJ1-1,.,CASSPSGDTEAFF,TGTGCCAGCTCACCTTCGGGTGACACTGAAGCTTTCTTT
.,TRBV12-3/TRBV12-4,TRBJ2-1,.,CASKASANNEQFF,TGTGCCAGCAAAGCTAGCGCGAACAATGAGCAGTTCTTC
few,TRBV7-8,TRBJ2-1,TRBD2,CASSLGDYSYNEQFF,TGTGCCAGCAGCTTAGGGGACTACTCCTACAATGAGCAGTTCTTC
.,TRBV7-2,TRBJ2-2,TRBD1,CASSLAQGARSGELFF,TGTGCCAGCAGCTTAGCCCAGGGGGCTCGAAGCGGGGAGCTGTTTTTT
.,TRBV3-1,TRBJ2-7,TRBD1,CASSRDSSSYEQYF,TGTGCCAGCAGCCGGGACAGTTCCTCCTACGAGCAGTACTTC
.,TRBV12-5,TRBJ2-1,.,CASGFGPYNEQFF,TGTGCTAGTGGTTTTGGCCCTTACAATGAGCAGTTCTTC
.,TRBV24-1,TRBJ2-1,TRBD1,CATGQGVEQFF,TGTGCCACCGGACAGGGGGTTGAGCAGTTCTTC
few,TRBV2,TRBJ2-5,TRBD2,CASSEALLAGGRETQYF,TGTGCCAGCAGTGAAGCGCTTCTAGCGGGGGGCAGGGAGACCCAGTACTTC
few,TRBV2,TRBJ2-5,TRBD2,CASRLETSAQETQYF,TGTGCCAGCAGACTCGAGACTAGCGCCCAAGAGACCCAGTACTTC
.,TRBV13,TRBJ2-1,TRBD2,CASSPTSANEQFF,TGTGCCAGCAGCCCGACTAGCGCAAATGAGCAGTTCTTC
.,TRBV20-1,TRBJ1-2,.,CSGRQPSNNYGYTF,TGCAGTGGGCGACAGCCGAGCAATAACTATGGCTACACCTTC
few,TRBV24-1,TRBJ2-2,TRBD2,CATSSSGRNTGELFF,TGTGCCACCAGTTCGAGCGGGAGGAACACCGGGGAGCTGTTTTTT
few,TRBV20-1,TRBJ1-5,.,CSARGSYQNQPQHF,TGCAGTGCTAGAGGATCGTACCAGAATCAGCCCCAGCATTTT
.,TRBV5-1,TRBJ1-1,TRBD1,CASSSSDRKPFF,TGCGCCAGCAGCTCATCGGACAGGAAACCTTTCTTT
many,TRBV5-1,TRBJ1-4,.,CASRGPLGEKLFF,TGCGCCAGCAGAGGGCCCCTCGGTGAAAAACTGTTTTTT
.,TRBV27,TRBJ2-1,.,CASSFLSTRAGEQFF,TGTGCCAGCAGTTTTCTCTCAACACGAGCTGGTGAGCAGTTCTTC